This is a list of T cell receptor beta chains from one sample in a study of CD8 T cell repertoires and HIV-1 epitope variants. TCRdb's table, derived via immunoSEQ multiplex PCR, lists solely in-frame clones and lacks some. The data contain fewer than 6,000 clones, roughly 66% of them seen just once; the ten biggest clones take up about 40%. The antigens of these receptors remain unknown. The material sequenced was cultured CD8+ T cells derived from PBMCs. The source is a male donor with HIV. CDR3s include the opening cysteine and the closing phenylalanine or tryptophan. Each record gives: clone size, D gene, J gene, V gene, CDR3 DNA, CDR3 protein. A D gene is named only where the DNA matches it firmly. Rows give clone size only sometimes, using once, few, many, or a class for an expanded clone.

. TRBD1 TRBJ2-1 TRBV7-9 TGTGCCAGCAGGGTGGACAGGGGGCTTGATGAGCAGTTCTTC CASRVDRGLDEQFF
few TRBD1 TRBJ2-7 TRBV7-9 TGTGCCAGCAGCCCACAGGGGGGAACTGGAGACGAGCAGTACTTC CASSPQGGTGDEQYF
. . TRBJ2-7 TRBV2 TGTGCCAGCAGTGAAAGGACGGAGTTCTACGAGCAGTACTTC CASSERTEFYEQYF
. . TRBJ2-2 TRBV2 TGTGCCAGCAGTCCAGGGACAACCAACACCGGGGAGCTGTTTTTT CASSPGTTNTGELFF
. . TRBJ2-1 TRBV19 TGTGCCAGTAGCTTAGGGGGAGCCTACAATGAGCAGTTCTTC CASSLGGAYNEQFF
medium-sized . TRBJ1-2 TRBV28 TGTGCCAGCAGTCTGGACCCGACAGATTTTAACTATGGCTACACCTTC CASSLDPTDFNYGYTF
. . TRBJ2-6 TRBV18 TGTGCCAGCTCACAAAACTCTGGGGCCAACGTCCTGACTTTC CASSQNSGANVLTF
. TRBD2 TRBJ2-5 TRBV15 TGTGCCACCAGCGGCGAAGGACTAGCGGCCAACCTTGCTCAGGAGACCCAGTACTTC CATSGEGLAANLAQETQYF
. TRBD2 TRBJ2-1 TRBV10-3 TGTGCTATCAGTGAGTCGATCATAGGGACTAGCAATGAGCAGTTCTTC CAISESIIGTSNEQFF
. . TRBJ2-1 TRBV7-9 TGTGCCAGCAGCCCCACCGGGGGTGAGCAGTTCTTC CASSPTGGEQFF
. . TRBJ2-1 TRBV27 TGTGCCAGCAGTGAGGGGGGGACATTGAATGAGCAGTTCTTC CASSEGGTLNEQFF
. . TRBJ2-2 TRBV9 TGTGCCAGCAGCGTAGTGGGGTTGCCAACCGGGGAGCTGTTTTTT CASSVVGLPTGELFF
. TRBD1 TRBJ1-2 TRBV6-5 TGTGCCAGCAGTTACGCGGACAGGGGAGGCTACACCTTC CASSYADRGGYTF
. . TRBJ2-1 TRBV7-8 TGTGCCAGCAGCTTAAAAAACGGCTCACGCTCCTACAATGAGCAGTTCTTC CASSLKNGSRSYNEQFF
. . TRBJ1-2 TRBV10-3 TGTGCCATCAGTGGGGGCCTGGATGGAGGCTATGGCTACACCTTC CAISGGLDGGYGYTF
few . TRBJ2-5 TRBV9 TGTGCCAGCAGCGTAACAGAGGGGGGGGAGACCCAGTACTTC CASSVTEGGETQYF
. . TRBJ1-1 TRBV4-3 TGCGCCAGCAGCCAGGGAACAGGGAAGAACACTGAAGCTTTCTTT CASSQGTGKNTEAFF
. . TRBJ1-3 TRBV4-1 TGCGCCAGCAGCCAGCCTACAAGCTCTGGAAACACCATATATTTT CASSQPTSSGNTIYF
. . TRBJ2-7 TRBV28 TGTGCCAGCAGTTTATCGTCAACCTACGAGCAGTACTTC CASSLSSTYEQYF
. . TRBJ1-1 TRBV7-8 TGTGCCAGCAGCTTAGCTCCTGTGCCGAGTGAAGCTTTCTTT CASSLAPVPSEAFF
. . TRBJ2-1 TRBV4-1 TGCGCCAGCAGCCAATCGTATTGGGGATCGGGCGATGAGCAGTTCTTC CASSQSYWGSGDEQFF
. . TRBJ1-2 TRBV28 TGTGCCAGCAGTTTTTGGTCGGGGGGCTATGGCTACACCTTC CASSFWSGGYGYTF
few TRBD2 TRBJ2-7 TRBV5-4 TGTGCCAGCAGCTTCGCGGGAGGGAACTACGAGCAGTACTTC CASSFAGGNYEQYF
. . TRBJ1-2 TRBV7-9 TGTGCCAGCAGCCCTGACAGCAACTATGGCTACACCTTC CASSPDSNYGYTF
once . TRBJ2-1 TRBV21-1 TGTGCCAGCAGCGAAGAGGGGGACAGGGATCTTGGAGGATCTCGGGAGCAGTTCTTC CASSEEGDRDLGGSREQFF
. TRBD2 TRBJ2-7 TRBV19 TGTGCCAGTAGCATAGCGGGACATACCTACGAGCAGTACTTC CASSIAGHTYEQYF
. . TRBJ2-5 TRBV6-5 TGTGCCAGCAGTCAAGGTGGACCAGGGGAGACCCAGTACTTC CASSQGGPGETQYF
. TRBD2 TRBJ2-3 TRBV7-8 TGTGCCAGCAGCTTAGGTTACGCGGGGGGTCCCACAGATACGCAGTATTTT CASSLGYAGGPTDTQYF
. . TRBJ1-1 TRBV5-4 TGTGCCAGCAGCTTGGACAGCGGGAACACTGAAGCTTTCTTT CASSLDSGNTEAFF
. . TRBJ1-4 TRBV11-3 TGTGCCAGCAGCTTAGGTAACAGAGAGCGGGAAAAACTGTTTTTT CASSLGNREREKLFF
. . TRBJ1-6 TRBV7-6 TGTGCCAGCAGCTTAGACGGGAGAAACTCACCCCTCCACTTT CASSLDGRNSPLHF